Presented here are 3 T cell receptor beta chains from one specimen sequenced in a study of blood T cells in healthy people across ages. PCR was performed a second time for about 6 to 12 cycles using a sample-barcoded 5' primer and a J-beta primer mix. TCRdb processed the 5' RACE reads anew with MiXCR; each CDR3 protein has one entry. Of some 1.5 million distinct CDR3 sequences detected, roughly 30% appear once; the ten largest clones hold roughly 8%. The sample was blood. The receptors were gathered from a woman in her thirties in good health.

The rearrangement uses TRBV20-1 and TRBJ2-2, with D tentatively TRBD1 (6 bases). Trimming removed 2 bases from V and 7 bases from J, with 20 bases in between. CDR3 length: 16 amino acids. Germline CDR1 is DFQATT and CDR2 is SNEGSKA (reference sequence). CDR3 DNA sequence: TGCAGTGCTAGAAATGTGGGCAGGGGCGGAGACGGGGAGCTGTTTTTT. Amino acid sequence: CSARNVGRGGDGELFF.

This clonotype was seen many times. The chain links TRBV6-5 to TRBJ1-6, with D maybe TRBD1 (5 bases). Trimming shortened V by 7 bases and J by 6 bases, and 13 bases separated the two germline ends. The germline CDR1 and CDR2 sequences are MNHEY and SVGAGI. This CDR3 is built from 14 residues. CDR3 amino acids: CASTRPGPNSPLHF. Here the CDR3 DNA reads TGTGCCAGCACTCGCCCGGGGCCTAATTCACCCCTCCACTTT.

This clonotype was detected many times. This chain connects TRBV7-2 to TRBJ2-7; no firm D call. The germline V and J ends were trimmed by 0 bases and 7 bases, with 13 bases remaining between them. This CDR3 has 14 residues. Germline CDR1 is SGHTA and CDR2 is FQGNSA. The CDR3 loop reads CASSLALRSAEQYF. The DNA for the CDR3 is TGTGCCAGCAGCTTAGCGCTACGGTCGGCGGAGCAGTACTTC.